The following is a T cell receptor (beta chain) sequence with its context. This entry belongs to a study of control samples from healthy donors and cancer patients. Sequenced by immunoSEQ multiplex PCR; TCRdb stores in-frame clones only, minus some. This sample has 160,000 or so clones, with roughly 93% found just once. This receptor was obtained from a man aged 50 to 60 in good health. The sample was blood.

The CDR3 coding sequence is TGTGCCAGCAGCTTAGACTCGAGGGATGACTACGAGCAGTACTTC. Its translation: CASSLDSRDDYEQYF. V usage is TRBV5-4 and J usage is TRBJ2-7, with D perhaps TRBD2 (5 bases). CDR1 and CDR2 (germline): SGHNT, YYREEE (reference sequence). The length of the CDR3 is 15 residues. V lost 2 bases, J lost 3 bases, and 15 bases lay in between.